These T cell receptor beta chains were read from a single sample in a study of cytomegalovirus exposure and HLA in healthy donors. Clones were read by immunoSEQ multiplex PCR, and TCRdb kept only the in-frame ones, dropping some. Here the sample table reports some 110,000 clones. Sequenced sample: PBMCs. The receptors shown here come from a man aged 35 to 55 in good health and CMV-seropositive. Each CDR3 is given without its conserved first and last residue.

len: 14
v_gene: TRBV19
CDR3aa: ASSIADSHVYNEQF

len: 13
v_gene: TRBV6-1
CDR3aa: ASSDSLLQTGELF

len: 12
v_gene: TRBV6-5
CDR3aa: ASSSTGSSYEQY

len: 13
v_gene: TRBV14
CDR3aa: ASSQVSAGGETQY

len: 14
v_gene: TRBV7-9
CDR3aa: ASSPHHRTGPYEQY

len: 13
v_gene: TRBV7-9
CDR3aa: ASSLGTDFNEKLF

len: 13
v_gene: TRBV2
CDR3aa: ASSDGWSVNTEAF

len: 15
v_gene: TRBV5-1
CDR3aa: ASSRLAGEELTGELF

len: 12
v_gene: TRBV10-3
CDR3aa: AISRPGENTEAF

len: 12
v_gene: TRBV28
CDR3aa: ASSLGQFTDTQY

len: 13
v_gene: TRBV5-1
CDR3aa: ASSLGQGGVYGYT

len: 12
v_gene: TRBV5-1
CDR3aa: ASRPALAVNEQF

len: 10
v_gene: TRBV19
CDR3aa: ASSSDTGELF

len: 12
v_gene: TRBV6-1
CDR3aa: ASRGRMGNQPQH

len: 13
v_gene: TRBV28
CDR3aa: ASSLSGQENSPLH

len: 12
v_gene: TRBV15
CDR3aa: ATSSSQEVHEQY

len: 13
v_gene: TRBV9
CDR3aa: ASSPAGRVTYGYT

len: 12
v_gene: TRBV27
CDR3aa: ASSRDYFYNEQF

len: 13
v_gene: TRBV7-9
CDR3aa: ASSGDKRGYEKLF

len: 14
v_gene: TRBV29-1
CDR3aa: SVEGGQKGPNYGYT

len: 14
v_gene: TRBV19
CDR3aa: ASSMNRGDSGNTIY

len: 10
v_gene: TRBV27
CDR3aa: ASRVTGGELF

len: 13
v_gene: TRBV7-2
CDR3aa: ASSGGIAGVYEQY

len: 12
v_gene: TRBV19
CDR3aa: ASSDRDSNQPQH

len: 12
v_gene: TRBV29-1
CDR3aa: SATRQGSSYEQY

len: 12
v_gene: TRBV6-6
CDR3aa: ASKRAEDSDTQY

len: 9
v_gene: TRBV20-1
CDR3aa: SGYRADEQF

len: 13
v_gene: TRBV15
CDR3aa: ATSRGGGLGYEQY

len: 13
v_gene: TRBV6-1
CDR3aa: ASSELGGRPYEQY

len: 14
v_gene: TRBV7-2
CDR3aa: ASSSRGTGRSHEQY

len: 13
v_gene: TRBV11-3
CDR3aa: ASSHTGTRTDTQY

len: 13
v_gene: TRBV29-1
CDR3aa: SVEGQISGANVLT

len: 10
v_gene: TRBV5-1
CDR3aa: ASSLPTDTQY

len: 10
v_gene: TRBV29-1
CDR3aa: SGGTGRDGYT

len: 12
v_gene: TRBV5-4
CDR3aa: ASSFNSGANVLT

len: 11
v_gene: TRBV6-5
CDR3aa: ASQAGANTEAF

len: 13
v_gene: TRBV7-9
CDR3aa: ASSLKIMTSYEQY

len: 15
v_gene: TRBV18
CDR3aa: ASSPRTSGSGGNEQF

len: 14
v_gene: TRBV19
CDR3aa: ASSTTPTGTNQPQH

len: 15
v_gene: TRBV4-1
CDR3aa: ASSQDGRDPLRNEQF

len: 11
v_gene: TRBV2
CDR3aa: AGRGLNTGELF

len: 11
v_gene: TRBV19
CDR3aa: ASSVLNTGELF

len: 13
v_gene: TRBV28
CDR3aa: ASSVSLSSYNEQF

len: 11
v_gene: TRBV5-8
CDR3aa: ASSYDSRGTQY

len: 13
v_gene: TRBV2
CDR3aa: ASSVGGGAWQLQH

len: 11
v_gene: TRBV5-6
CDR3aa: ASSNRKGAEAF

len: 13
v_gene: TRBV30
CDR3aa: ACPGRGAVPGELF

len: 16
v_gene: TRBV28
CDR3aa: ASSPQIGLAGAGGELF

len: 15
v_gene: TRBV19
CDR3aa: ASRRDRPSSGANVLT

len: 17
v_gene: TRBV18
CDR3aa: ASSQLLTGDHLMNTEAF

len: 13
v_gene: TRBV6-1
CDR3aa: ATVPEGVLNTEAF

len: 15
v_gene: TRBV9
CDR3aa: ASTLNPGTTPGTEAF

len: 10
v_gene: TRBV6-5
CDR3aa: ATGQGGEKLF

len: 12
v_gene: TRBV10-1
CDR3aa: ASSSSGREETQY

len: 13
v_gene: TRBV6-6
CDR3aa: ASSHRDRSTDTQY

len: 11
v_gene: TRBV10-1
CDR3aa: ASSGPPLDEQF

len: 15
v_gene: TRBV27
CDR3aa: ASLTPLGALSTDTQY

len: 13
v_gene: TRBV7-2
CDR3aa: ASSFSSGDNEKLF